This entry describes one T cell receptor (beta chain). This specimen belongs to a study of radiation and T cells in renal cell carcinoma. Clones were sequenced by immunoSEQ multiplex PCR, and TCRdb holds only the in-frame ones, with some missing. The data show 40,000 to 60,000 clones, about 83% seen once. Time point of the sample: baseline pretreatment blood. Treatment given: 15 Gy SBRT to primary tumor, nephrectomy 4 weeks later. This renal cell carcinoma was of the clear cell type. This CDR3 contains 13 residues. CDR1 SGHDT and CDR2 YYEEEE come from the germline V gene. Deletions cut 0 bases from V and 6 bases from J, with 9 bases between.

The source material was blood, sampled from a patient whose treatment included radiotherapy and nephrectomy. This TCR derives from a woman aged 70-85 years with renal cell carcinoma. This rearrangement joins TRBV5-6 to TRBJ2-5, with a tentative D call TRBD1 (6 bases). CDR3 protein: CASSLGQGQTQYF. The CDR3 DNA is TGTGCCAGCAGCTTGGGGCAGGGGCAGACCCAGTACTTC. Together with reference TRBV5-6 and TRBJ2-5, the CDR3 gives the full variable domain: DAGVTQSPTHLIKTRGQQVTLRCSPKSGHDTVSWYQQALGQGPQFIFQYYEEEERQRGNFPDRFSGHQFPNYSSELNVNALLLGDSALYLCASSLGQGQTQYFGPGTRLLVL.